This TCR beta chain came from a study of a mutant IDH1 vaccine in newly diagnosed glioma. The wider study: The treated group averaged about 41 years old and was about 60% male, about 40% female. Study-wide points: The study observed vaccine-induced immune responses in 93.3% of patients.

Assay used: immunoSEQ multiplex PCR; TCRdb lists only in-frame clones, some missing. Of about 98,000 clones in the sample, approximately 90% were seen once. Noted time point: baseline, week 1 (first vaccination visit). Specified treatment: pre-vaccination baseline after standard-of-care therapy. Each astrocytoma in the donors was new, WHO grade 3 or 4, IDH1-mutant and ATRX-lost. V was shortened by 5 bases and J by 3 bases, with 14 bases between the two germline ends. CDR1 and CDR2 from the germline V gene are SGHTA and FQGNSA. This CDR3 is 15 amino acids long. A word on this clone: Its antigen is as yet unknown.

The chain combines TRBV7-2 with TRBJ1-5; D might be TRBD1 (6 bases). This clonotype was sampled from a woman between 45 and 60 years old with glioma. The material was PBMCs, obtained from a glioma patient treated with radiotherapy, temozolomide or both. The CDR3 bases are TGTGCCAGCAGCCCGTTTCGGGACACCAATCAGCCCCAGCATTTT. Residues: CASSPFRDTNQPQHF.